The entry below describes one TCR beta chain. The data derive from a study of radiation and T cells in renal cell carcinoma. The CDR3 has 14 residues. V lost 2 bases and J 0 bases, leaving 8 bases between the germline ends. Germline values: CDR1 MNHEY, CDR2 SMNVEV (reference sequence). The table came from immunoSEQ multiplex PCR; TCRdb's copy has only in-frame clones and leaves some out. The table includes around 94,000 clones, roughly 90% detected once. This sample's time point: baseline pretreatment blood. The sample's treatment: 15 Gy SBRT to primary tumor, nephrectomy 4 weeks later. This clonotype originated in a man aged 45 to 65 with renal cell carcinoma. Here the sequenced sample was blood, taken from a patient whose treatment included radiotherapy and nephrectomy. J is TRBJ2-7 and V is TRBV27, with D hard to call. As DNA, the CDR3 is TGTGCCAGCAGTTTAGGCAGATCCTCCTACGAGCAGTACTTC. Translation gives CASSLGRSSYEQYF.